Each of the 21 T cell receptor beta chains below was sequenced from the same sample in a study of control samples from healthy donors and cancer patients. TCRdb's table, derived via immunoSEQ multiplex PCR, lists solely in-frame clones and lacks some. Among roughly 130,000 clones listed, approximately 89% were seen once. Sequences were obtained from blood. These TCRs come from a man between 18 and 29 years old in good health.

The V gene is TRBV10-3, the J gene TRBJ1-5; D might be TRBD1 (5 bases). This CDR3 is 13 amino acids long. V shed 10 bases and J shed 4 bases, with 14 bases lying between them. Germline lookup yields CDR1 ENHRY and CDR2 SYGVKD. The CDR3 DNA follows: TGTGCCAGCTCTCGGGGGGAGAATCAGCCCCAGCATTTT. Translation: CASSRGENQPQHF.

This sequence joins TRBV19 and TRBJ2-5; 10 positions agree with TRBD1. The CDR3 has 15 amino acids. Trimming at V came to 3 bases and at J to 5 bases, leaving 6 bases not matched to a gene. CDR1 and CDR2 from the germline V gene are LNHDA and SQIVND (reference sequence). CDR3 nucleotide sequence: TGTGCCAGTAGTATCGGGACAGGGGTCCGGGAGACCCAGTACTTC. Amino acids: CASSIGTGVRETQYF.

The table lists this clone with a count of one. This sequence joins TRBV5-1 and TRBJ2-1; 12 bases are a match to TRBD2. Germline V gene sequence: CDR1 SGHRS, CDR2 YFSETQ. The CDR3 contains 17 residues. V lost 3 bases to trimming and J lost 4 bases; unmatched junction nucleotides: 8. The CDR3 loop is CASSSGLAGLFYNEQFF. The DNA of the CDR3 is TGCGCCAGCAGCTCAGGACTAGCGGGGCTATTTTACAATGAGCAGTTCTTC. The full variable domain, with the rest looked up from reference TRBV5-1 and TRBJ2-1, is KAGVTQTPRYLIKTRGQQVTLSCSPISGHRSVSWYQQTPGQGLQFLFEYFSETQRNKGNFPGRFSGRQFSNSRSEMNVSTLELGDSALYLCASSSGLAGLFYNEQFFGPGTRLTVL.

The chain couples TRBV5-8 to TRBJ2-7; no clear D gene. From germline, CDR1 is SGHTS and CDR2 YDEGEE. The CDR3 runs to 14 residues. Between the trimmed V and J ends, which lost 0 bases and 2 bases, there was a span of 9 bases. CDR3 amino acids: CASSLGLLTYEQYF. The CDR3, as DNA: TGTGCCAGCAGCTTGGGACTCTTGACCTACGAGCAGTACTTC.

This clone appeared a single time. The chain is built from TRBV7-2 and TRBJ1-2; D might be TRBD1 (5 bases). Germline V lookup: CDR1 SGHTA, CDR2 FQGNSA. The CDR3 is 15 amino acids. V lost 4 bases and J 2 bases, leaving 14 bases between the germline ends. Written as DNA, the CDR3 is TGTGCCAGCAGCTACCAAACAGGAGGCAACTATGGCTACACCTTC. It encodes CASSYQTGGNYGYTF.

CDR3: CAIRGTAMNTEAFF. The CDR3 DNA follows: TGTGCCATCAGGGGGACAGCCATGAACACTGAAGCTTTCTTT. The chain links TRBV10-3 to TRBJ1-1; 7 bases are shared with TRBD1. CDR1 and CDR2 from the germline V gene are ENHRY and SYGVKD. The trim removed 6 bases at V and 0 bases at J, leaving 4 bases unmatched. This CDR3 spans 14 amino acids.

As concerns this clone: Germline is not matched at one junction end, which may reflect a read error. The CDR3 nucleotides are TGTGCCTCTAAGAGGGACAGCAACCTTCACGACTTC. It yields the protein CASKRDSNLHDF. The rearrangement links TRBV6-5 to TRBJ2-4, with 7 bases fitting TRBD1. Per the germline V gene, CDR1 is MNHEY and CDR2 is SVGAGI. The CDR3 loop spans 12 amino acids.

With regard to this clone: Other DNA sequences of this sample code for an identical CDR3. The rearrangement uses TRBV19 and TRBJ1-6; D gene uncertain. In germline, CDR1 is LNHDA, CDR2 SQIVND (reference sequence). The CDR3 consists of 14 residues. V was pared by 5 bases and J by 4 bases, with 9 bases between. CDR3 in amino acids: CASSYGLYNSPLHF. As DNA, the CDR3 is TGTGCCAGTAGTTATGGGCTGTATAATTCACCCCTCCACTTT.

The chain employs TRBV5-1 and TRBJ1-5; no firm D call. Germline V gene data show CDR1 as SGHRS and CDR2 as YFSETQ. The CDR3 length is 15 residues. V lost 3 bases and J lost 2, with 12 bases in between. The CDR3: CASSSGGSGNQPQHF. In DNA, the CDR3 is TGCGCCAGCAGCTCTGGAGGGTCGGGCAATCAGCCCCAGCATTTT. The whole variable domain, filled in from reference TRBV5-1 and TRBJ1-5, reads KAGVTQTPRYLIKTRGQQVTLSCSPISGHRSVSWYQQTPGQGLQFLFEYFSETQRNKGNFPGRFSGRQFSNSRSEMNVSTLELGDSALYLCASSSGGSGNQPQHFGDGTRLSIL.

This chain joins TRBV11-3 and TRBJ2-7; D unresolved. The CDR3 runs 13 residues. V lost 4 bases, J lost 5 bases, and 12 bases lay in between. Germline values: CDR1 SGHNT, CDR2 YENEEA. Written as DNA, the CDR3 is TGTGCCAGCAGCTCCCCGGTCGGTAACGAGCAGTACTTC. Its protein is CASSSPVGNEQYF.

The chain combines TRBV11-3 with TRBJ1-5; D is undetermined. The CDR3 consists of 11 residues. Looked up from germline, CDR1 is SGHNT and CDR2 is YENEEA. V was clipped by 5 bases and J by 11 bases, with 10 bases between them. The CDR3 nucleotides read TGTGCCAGCAGCCAACACCAGGCCCAGCATTTT. It encodes CASSQHQAQHF.

The chain combines TRBV3-1 (or the pseudogene TRBV3-2) with TRBJ2-4; D not resolved. The CDR3 consists of 13 residues. The V end lost 3 bases, the J end lost 6 bases, and 9 bases lay between the germline ends. CDR1 LGHDT and CDR2 YNNKEL come from the germline V gene (reference sequence). CDR3 region: CASSQTRGNIQYF. The DNA for the CDR3 is TGTGCCAGCAGCCAGACCAGAGGAAACATTCAGTACTTC.

V gene TRBV5-4 combines with J gene TRBJ1-2; tentative D call: TRBD1 (5 bases). The ends were cut back, 2 bases at V and 7 bases at J, with 15 bases in the middle. CDR1 is SGHNT and CDR2 is YYREEE in the germline V gene (reference sequence). The CDR3 extends over 14 amino acids. The CDR3 nucleotides are TGTGCCAGCAGCTTAAGGGGCGGCGGACGTGGCTACACCTTC. Translation gives CASSLRGGGRGYTF.

The chain has TRBV5-4 and TRBJ2-5, with TRBD2 identical over 8 bases. There are 15 residues in the CDR3. Trimming took 3 bases from V and 1 from J; bases not matched to a gene: 5. Germline V gives CDR1 SGHNT, CDR2 YYREEE (reference sequence). In DNA form, the CDR3 reads TGTGCCAGCAGCTATTCCCTAGCGGGCCAAGAGACCCAGTACTTC. It yields the protein CASSYSLAGQETQYF.

V and J are TRBV27 and TRBJ2-7, with D possibly matching TRBD1 (5 bases). The CDR3 is 14 residues long. V was trimmed by 6 bases and J by 4 bases, leaving 16 bases between them. Germline lookup yields CDR1 MNHEY and CDR2 SMNVEV (reference sequence). The CDR3 is CASSLLGHTYEQYF. CDR3 bases: TGTGCCAGCAGCCTCCTAGGACACACTTACGAGCAGTACTTC.

The J gene is TRBJ1-6, the V gene TRBV5-1; D call uncertain. The germline V gene encodes CDR1 SGHRS and CDR2 YFSETQ. Trimming took 4 bases from V and 7 from J, leaving 18 bases between them. The CDR3 is 16 amino acids. Written as DNA, the CDR3 is TGCGCCAGCAGCGCGGACGGACTGTCCCTGAATTCACCCCTCCACTTT. This sequence encodes CASSADGLSLNSPLHF.

The V call is TRBV9, the J call TRBJ2-2; D is uncertain. This CDR3 has 15 amino acids. The germline gives CDR1 SGDLS, CDR2 YYNGEE. The germline V and J ends were trimmed by 4 bases and 4 bases, with 14 bases remaining between them. The CDR3 loop is CASSPRATLTGELFF. The CDR3 nucleotides are TGTGCCAGCAGCCCACGGGCCACCCTCACCGGGGAGCTGTTTTTT. The entire variable domain, with the rest obtained from reference TRBV9 and TRBJ2-2, is as follows: DSGVTQTPKHLITATGQRVTLRCSPRSGDLSVYWYQQSLDQGLQFLIQYYNGEERAKGNILERFSAQQFPDLHSELNLSSLELGDSALYFCASSPRATLTGELFFGEGSRLTVL.

V is TRBV18 and J is TRBJ1-4, with D hard to call. V lost 4 bases, J lost 3 bases, and 3 bases lay in between. This CDR3 contains 12 residues. Germline loops: CDR1 KGHSH, CDR2 LQKENI. CDR3 sequence (DNA): TGTGCCAGCTCACAGGCTAATGAAAAACTGTTTTTT. It encodes CASSQANEKLFF.

This sequence joins TRBV19 and TRBJ2-7; TRBD1 matches 8 bases. With 5 bases clipped from V and 2 bases from J, the junction kept 8 bases outside the gene matches. CDR1 is LNHDA, CDR2 SQIVND, per germline (reference sequence). The CDR3 has 15 residues. The CDR3 DNA reads TGTGCCAGTAGTCCCTCGGGCAGGGGGCCCTACGAGCAGTACTTC. Protein product: CASSPSGRGPYEQYF.

The rearrangement links TRBV6-1 to TRBJ1-4, with D perhaps matching TRBD1 (5 bases). Germline-derived CDR1 and CDR2 are MNHNS and SASEGT. CDR3 length: 15 amino acids. V gave up 0 bases and J gave up 7 bases, with 12 bases separating them. Written as DNA, the CDR3 is TGTGCCAGCAGTGAAGCGCCAGGGTGGGGTGAAAAACTGTTTTTT. Translated: CASSEAPGWGEKLFF.

V and J are TRBV5-5 and TRBJ1-2; perhaps TRBD1 as D (6 bases). The CDR3 is 16 residues long. V was trimmed by 4 bases and J by 4 bases, leaving 20 bases between them. Per the germline V gene, CDR1 is SGHKS and CDR2 is YYEKEE (reference sequence). The CDR3 spells CASSLTSLQGGYGYTF. CDR3 nucleotides: TGTGCCAGCAGCCTGACGTCGTTACAGGGAGGCTATGGCTACACCTTC.